This TCR beta chain was captured in a study of T cell repertoires in cytomegalovirus infection. At the level of the study: A matching HLA type, together with CMV infection, was signaled by public TCR beta signatures.

TCRdb reprocessed the reads with MiXCR, giving one entry per CDR3 protein. The repertoire holds about 260,000 distinct CDR3 sequences, approximately 9% seen once, with roughly 16% in the top ten. The V gene's germline CDR1 is MDHEN and CDR2 SYDVKM. V dropped 3 bases and J dropped 3 bases, with 9 bases sitting between them. The CDR3 has 13 amino acids. This clonotype was counted only a few times. The chain carries TRBV28 and TRBJ2-7; no clear D. This TCR was sampled from a human donor in good health (CMV status not recorded). Some clones in this sample may be carry-over from other donors' samples. The specimen sequenced was PBMCs. The CDR3: CASSLSHLYEQYF. The CDR3 DNA follows: TGTGCCAGCAGTTTGAGCCATCTCTACGAGCAGTACTTC.